One sample yielded the 14 T cell receptor beta chains listed below, sequenced in a study of shared clonotypes between healthy human individuals. Profiled with immunoSEQ multiplex PCR; TCRdb holds only in-frame clones, not every one. The table shows nearly 500,000 clones, with approximately 80% occurring only once. The sequenced sample was PBMCs. These receptors all stem from a woman in her thirties or forties in good health. Some clones in this sample may be carry-over from other donors' samples.

V gene TRBV29-1 combines with J gene TRBJ2-5, with 12 bases identical to TRBD2. Germline V lookup: CDR1 SQVTM, CDR2 ANQGSEA. Trimming cost V 5 bases and J 4 bases; bases outside gene matches: 11. This CDR3 spans 16 amino acids. The CDR3 is CSVLFLTLAGGETQYF. Here the CDR3 DNA reads TGCAGCGTTCTCTTCCTGACACTAGCGGGAGGAGAGACCCAGTACTTC.

The chain joins TRBV7-2 to TRBJ1-5; D not resolved. Deletions cut 5 bases from V and 7 bases from J, with 15 bases between. Germline V gene data show CDR1 as SGHTA and CDR2 as FQGNSA. The CDR3 is made up of 14 amino acids. The CDR3 DNA is TGTGCCAGCAGCCCGGACGGCCCGGGACAGCCCCAGCATTTT. This translates into CASSPDGPGQPQHF. Complete variable domain (other parts from reference TRBV7-2 and TRBJ1-5): GAGVSQSPSNKVTEKGKDVELRCDPISGHTALYWYRQSLGQGLEFLIYFQGNSAPDKSGLPSDRFSAERTGGSVSTLTIQRTQQEDSAVYLCASSPDGPGQPQHFGDGTRLSIL.

The chain joins TRBV30 to TRBJ1-1; a possible D gene is TRBD1 (6 bases). CDR3 length equals 13 residues. CDR1 and CDR2 from the germline V gene are GTSNPN and SVGIG (reference sequence). With 4 bases removed from V and 2 bases from J, the gap between germline ends came to 11 bases. The CDR3 bases are TGTGCCTGGATATCAGGGGCTAACACTGAAGCTTTCTTT. Its protein is CAWISGANTEAFF.

V is TRBV2 and J is TRBJ1-4; possible D gene TRBD1, 5 bases. V shed 7 bases and J shed 0 bases, with 9 bases lying between them. The germline CDR1 and CDR2 sequences are SNHLY and FYNNEI. The CDR3 length is 14 residues. The CDR3 loop reads CASNRGPTNEKLFF. The CDR3 nucleotides read TGTGCCAGCAATCGGGGCCCAACTAATGAAAAACTGTTTTTT.

This chain uses TRBV7-8 with TRBJ2-1, with unresolved D. Trimming removed 1 base from V and 12 bases from J, with 10 bases in between. CDR3 length: 12 amino acids. Germline CDR1 is SGHVS and CDR2 is FQNEAQ. The CDR3 reads CASSLVRASQFF. CDR3 in DNA: TGTGCCAGCAGCTTAGTAAGGGCGTCGCAGTTCTTC.

The V gene is TRBV19, the J gene TRBJ1-1, with D unresolved. Germline V gene sequence: CDR1 LNHDA, CDR2 SQIVND (reference sequence). Between the trimmed V and J ends, which lost 3 bases and 1 base, there was a span of 9 bases. This CDR3 has 14 residues. CDR3 coding DNA: TGTGCCAGTAGTATTTCCGCGAGGAACACTGAAGCTTTCTTT. Protein sequence: CASSISARNTEAFF.

The V gene is TRBV20-1, the J gene TRBJ2-1; no definite D call. The germline CDR1 and CDR2 sequences are DFQATT and SNEGSKA (reference sequence). CDR3 length equals 11 residues. V was trimmed by 4 bases and J by 7 bases, leaving 8 bases between them. This chain's CDR3 is CSAKAINEQFF. The CDR3 DNA follows: TGCAGTGCTAAAGCTATAAATGAGCAGTTCTTC.

This clone has a handful of counts. A much larger clone differs by one base, so this may be a read error. The rearrangement links TRBV11-2 to TRBJ1-1, with D tentatively TRBD1 (6 bases). CDR3 length equals 14 residues. Germline V CDR1 and CDR2: SGHAT, FQNNGV. The CDR3 here is CAGSLGGSGTEAFF. CDR3 coding DNA: TGTGCCGGCAGCTTAGGGGGGAGCGGCACTGAAGCTTTCTTT.

The chain uses TRBV27 and TRBJ2-3; possibly TRBD2 for D (5 bases). CDR3 size: 14 residues. Germline V gives CDR1 MNHEY, CDR2 SMNVEV (reference sequence). Trimming took 4 bases from V and 9 from J, leaving 17 bases between them. This chain's CDR3 is CASSSLTQPGTQYF. CDR3 in DNA: TGTGCCAGCAGTTCACTGACCCAGCCGGGGACGCAGTATTTT.

This clone was counted once. V usage is TRBV7-2 and J usage is TRBJ2-3; D unresolved. Per the germline V gene, CDR1 is SGHTA and CDR2 is FQGNSA. This CDR3 contains 11 residues. Trimming pared 0 bases from V and 9 bases from J, leaving 4 bases between. The CDR3 sequence is CASSLAGTQYF. Here the CDR3 DNA reads TGTGCCAGCAGCTTAGCGGGGACGCAGTATTTT.

The chain uses TRBV2 and TRBJ2-3; D uncertain. This CDR3 is 11 amino acids long. The germline CDR1 and CDR2 sequences are SNHLY and FYNNEI. Trimming stripped 4 bases from V and 8 bases from J, with 7 bases between. Here the CDR3 reads CASSASGTQYF. The CDR3 DNA reads TGTGCCAGCAGTGCTAGTGGTACGCAGTATTTT.

This chain uses TRBV11-2 with TRBJ2-7; D possibly uses TRBD1 or TRBD2 (5 bases each). V was trimmed by 5 bases and J by 0 bases, leaving 20 bases between them. The length of the CDR3 is 17 residues. Germline CDR1 is SGHAT and CDR2 is FQNNGV. The CDR3 spells CASSLPGWGMSSYEQYF. The CDR3 region has the DNA TGTGCCAGCAGCCTCCCCGGGTGGGGGATGAGCTCCTACGAGCAGTACTTC.

J is TRBJ2-2 and V is TRBV4-1; TRBD2 agrees at 10 bases. Trimming cost V 3 bases and J 2 bases; bases outside gene matches: 9. This CDR3 is 18 amino acids long. Germline CDR1 and CDR2: MGHRA and YSYEKL. CDR3 sequence: CASSQRVPSGGNTGELFF. The CDR3 bases are TGCGCCAGCAGCCAGAGGGTACCTAGCGGGGGTAACACCGGGGAGCTGTTTTTT.

This clone was observed once. The chain employs TRBV5-6 and TRBJ1-4; D remains ambiguous. The CDR3 has 15 residues. V gave up 1 base and J gave up 0 bases, with 7 bases separating them. The germline CDR1 and CDR2 sequences are SGHDT and YYEEEE. The CDR3 sequence: CASSLTPATNEKLFF. The CDR3 coding sequence is TGTGCCAGCAGCTTGACACCAGCAACTAATGAAAAACTGTTTTTT. Complete variable domain (other parts from reference TRBV5-6 and TRBJ1-4): DAGVTQSPTHLIKTRGQQVTLRCSPKSGHDTVSWYQQALGQGPQFIFQYYEEEERQRGNFPDRFSGHQFPNYSSELNVNALLLGDSALYLCASSLTPATNEKLFFGSGTQLSVL.